The 19 T cell receptor beta chains below all came from one sample that was sequenced in a study of Ad26.COV2.S vaccination and SARS-CoV-2 variants. TCRdb keeps only in-frame clones here, not all; method: immunoSEQ multiplex PCR. The table includes about 350,000 clones, about 92% detected once. The source material was peripheral blood, sampled after recovery from COVID-19. The receptors stem from a human donor who had recovered from COVID-19.

This chain joins TRBV11-2 and TRBJ2-7; D is ambiguous. The CDR3 contains 16 residues. CDR1 is SGHAT and CDR2 is FQNNGV in the germline V gene. Trimming stripped 1 base from V and 2 bases from J, with 15 bases between. The CDR3 sequence: CASSLVWVGVTYEQYF. Here the CDR3 DNA reads TGTGCCAGCAGCTTAGTGTGGGTTGGGGTAACCTACGAGCAGTACTTC.

The chain links TRBV5-1 to TRBJ2-7; 7 bases match TRBD1. The V gene's germline CDR1 is SGHRS and CDR2 YFSETQ. Losses at the gene ends were 4 bases for V and 0 bases for J; bases not matched to a gene: 4. CDR3 length: 14 residues. CDR3 residues: CASSPGQPSYEQYF. In DNA, the CDR3 is TGCGCCAGCAGCCCGGGACAGCCCTCCTACGAGCAGTACTTC.

This clone has just one count. The chain uses TRBV12-3 or TRBV12-4 and TRBJ2-7; no definite D call. Trimming took 7 bases from V and 0 from J, leaving 10 bases between them. The CDR3 is 13 amino acids. CDR3 bases: TGTGCCAGCAAAAAGGATGGCTCCTACGAGCAGTACTTC. It is translated as CASKKDGSYEQYF.

The V gene is TRBV18, the J gene TRBJ2-7, with D unresolved. The germline V gene has CDR1 KGHSH and CDR2 LQKENI. The CDR3 is 14 residues long. V lost 3 bases and J lost 2, with 11 bases in between. The CDR3, as DNA: TGTGCCAGCTCACCTATAACGAACCCCTACGAGCAGTACTTC. Translating it yields CASSPITNPYEQYF.

This clone was picked up one time. The CDR3 spells CASSPGTGGALIEKLFF. CDR3 sequence (DNA): TGTGCCAGCAGCCCGGGGACAGGGGGCGCGTTAATCGAAAAACTGTTTTTT. The chain is built from TRBV5-4 and TRBJ1-4, with TRBD1 matching 12 bases. Germline V gene sequence: CDR1 SGHNT, CDR2 YYREEE (reference sequence). This CDR3 has 17 residues. J gave up 8 bases and V 4 bases, and 12 bases lay outside the gene matches. The complete variable domain, with remaining parts taken from reference TRBV5-4 and TRBJ1-4, reads ETGVTQSPTHLIKTRGQQVTLRCSSQSGHNTVSWYQQALGQGPQFIFQYYREEENGRGNFPPRFSGLQFPNYSSELNVNALELDDSALYLCASSPGTGGALIEKLFFGSGTQLSVL.

J is TRBJ2-1 and V is TRBV18, with no clear D. The CDR3 has 14 residues. Germline V gene data show CDR1 as KGHSH and CDR2 as LQKENI. The V and J ends lost 3 bases and 8 bases respectively, with 14 bases between them. In nucleotides, the CDR3 is TGTGCCAGCTCACCCTCCACTACTATCCATGAGCAGTTCTTC. It codes for CASSPSTTIHEQFF.

The chain employs TRBV9 and TRBJ1-1; 7 nucleotides match TRBD1. The V gene's germline CDR1 is SGDLS and CDR2 YYNGEE. The junction had 10 bases not matched to a gene; V was cut back by 3 bases and J by 2 bases. The CDR3 sequence is 16 residues long. CDR3 in DNA: TGTGCCAGCAGCGCCCAGGGGACAGCTTTAAACACTGAAGCTTTCTTT. It yields the protein CASSAQGTALNTEAFF.

V and J are TRBV15 and TRBJ1-5; D unclear. V was shortened by 5 bases and J by 2 bases, with 4 bases between the two germline ends. From germline, CDR1 is LNHNV and CDR2 YYDKDF (reference sequence). The CDR3 is made up of 12 amino acids. CDR3 nucleotides: TGTGCCACCAGCGCAGGCAATCAGCCCCAGCATTTT. As protein: CATSAGNQPQHF. Complete variable domain (other parts from reference TRBV15 and TRBJ1-5): DAMVIQNPRYQVTQFGKPVTLSCSQTLNHNVMYWYQQKSSQAPKLLFHYYDKDFNNEADTPDNFQSRRPNTSFCFLDIRSPGLGDTAMYLCATSAGNQPQHFGDGTRLSIL.

The V and J genes are TRBV27 and TRBJ2-2; TRBD1 matches at 10 bases. V lost 3 bases and J lost 7; bases outside the gene matches: 5. CDR1 and CDR2 from the germline V gene are MNHEY and SMNVEV (reference sequence). This CDR3 is built from 15 residues. CDR3 sequence reads: CASSFDRGRGGELFF. The CDR3 coding sequence is TGTGCCAGCAGTTTTGACAGGGGGCGCGGCGGGGAGCTGTTTTTT.

V is TRBV4-2 and J is TRBJ2-3, with 7 positions matching TRBD2. The CDR3 consists of 18 residues. The trim removed 4 bases at V and 1 base at J, leaving 14 bases unmatched. The V gene's germline CDR1 is LGHNA and CDR2 YNFKEQ. The CDR3 region has the DNA TGTGCCAGCAGCCCCCTCGCGGGGGATGGGTTCGGCACAGATACGCAGTATTTT. Protein sequence: CASSPLAGDGFGTDTQYF.

The chain couples TRBV7-9 to TRBJ1-4, with D hard to call. V was shortened by 5 bases and J by 8 bases, with 15 bases between the two germline ends. The CDR3 covers 14 residues. Germline lookup yields CDR1 SEHNR and CDR2 FQNEAQ (reference sequence). The CDR3 sequence is CASSLGAGPEKLFF. The CDR3 coding sequence is TGTGCCAGCAGCCTAGGTGCAGGTCCCGAAAAACTGTTTTTT.

V gene TRBV7-3 combines with J gene TRBJ1-1, with D hard to call. Trimming removed 1 base from V and 4 bases from J, with 7 bases in between. Germline lookup yields CDR1 SGHTA and CDR2 FQGTGA. This CDR3 comprises 13 residues. DNA for the CDR3: TGTGCCAGCAGCTTAAGTGAGATCACTGAAGCTTTCTTT. Translation: CASSLSEITEAFF. Full variable domain (remainder filled in from reference TRBV7-3 and TRBJ1-1): GAGVSQTPSNKVTEKGKYVELRCDPISGHTALYWYRQSLGQGPEFLIYFQGTGAADDSGLPNDRFFAVRPEGSVSTLKIQRTERGDSAVYLCASSLSEITEAFFGQGTRLTVV.

This clone was detected once. The V call is TRBV27, the J call TRBJ1-2; 10 nucleotides line up with TRBD1. After removal of 8 bases from V and 8 bases from J, the junction contained 14 bases not matched to a gene. The CDR3 has 15 residues. Per germline, CDR1 MNHEY and CDR2 SMNVEV (reference sequence). CDR3 nucleotide sequence: TGTGCCAGCTGTCAAGGACAGGGGGAGATGTGGGGCTACACCTTC. It encodes CASCQGQGEMWGYTF.

The chain joins TRBV5-8 to TRBJ2-7; D uncertain. V lost 4 bases and J 7 bases, leaving 21 bases between the germline ends. From germline, CDR1 is SGHTS and CDR2 YDEGEE. The CDR3 is made up of 15 amino acids. CDR3 DNA: TGTGCCAGCAGCCCCGGCTCCCAAGAAGCAGTTGAGCAGTACTTC. Translating gives CASSPGSQEAVEQYF.

The CDR3 spells CASSLGGLALRNEQFF. The CDR3 DNA sequence: TGCGCCAGCAGCCTGGGGGGACTAGCTCTACGAAATGAGCAGTTCTTC. The gene calls are TRBV4-1 and TRBJ2-1, with TRBD2 matching over 9 bases. V lost 4 bases and J lost 7; bases outside the gene matches: 11. The CDR3 has 16 amino acids. Germline V gene lookup returns CDR1 MGHRA and CDR2 YSYEKL.

J is TRBJ2-2 and V is TRBV6-5; possibly TRBD1 or TRBD2 for D (5 bases each). Germline CDR1 and CDR2: MNHEY and SVGAGI. Trimming took off 4 bases at V and 0 bases at J, with 6 bases between the two ends. This CDR3 comprises 14 residues. CDR3 bases: TGTGCCAGCAGTTGGGGGTCGAACACCGGGGAGCTGTTTTTT. Translation: CASSWGSNTGELFF.

V is TRBV9 and J is TRBJ1-6; D not certain. Deletions cut 1 base from V and 8 bases from J, with 16 bases between. Looked up from germline, CDR1 is SGDLS and CDR2 is YYNGEE. This CDR3 comprises 16 residues. The CDR3 here is CASSVRVAALDSPLHF. CDR3 sequence (DNA): TGTGCCAGCAGCGTACGGGTGGCGGCCTTAGATTCACCCCTCCACTTT.

The gene calls are TRBV6-4 and TRBJ2-1; D might be TRBD2 (5 bases). Germline CDR1 MRHNA, CDR2 SNTAGT. The CDR3 has 13 residues. Trimming removed 6 bases from V and 10 bases from J, with 16 bases in between. The CDR3 region has the DNA TGTGCCAGCAGCGTAGACACCCCGGGGGAGCAGTTCTTC. It encodes CASSVDTPGEQFF.

This clone was recorded only once. The rearrangement uses TRBV6-2 or TRBV6-3 and TRBJ1-2, with 7 bases fitting TRBD1. The trim removed 4 bases at V and 6 bases at J, leaving 5 bases unmatched. The CDR3 extends over 13 amino acids. Germline V gives CDR1 MNHEY, CDR2 SVGEGT. The CDR3 DNA sequence: TGTGCCAGCAGTTCGACAGGGTTAAATGGCTACACCTTC. Translating gives CASSSTGLNGYTF.